The clone carrying this T cell receptor beta chain was found a few times. TCRdb used MiXCR to reprocess the 5' RACE reads, holding one entry per CDR3 protein. The sample yields about 87,000 distinct CDR3 sequences, roughly a fifth seen once. Stated time point: blood at routine non-recurrence follow-up after resection. Material for sequencing was whole RNA from tumor, nontumor lung or frozen PBMC, left unsorted. Trimming cost V 3 bases and J 9 bases, with 22 bases left between them. CDR1 is SGHRS and CDR2 is YFSETQ in the germline V gene. The CDR3 is 16 amino acids. The record originates from a study of spatial heterogeneity in lung cancer.

The chain recombines TRBV5-1 with TRBJ2-4; D possibly uses TRBD1 or TRBD2 (6 bases each). The source was PBMCs, collected at follow-up. The receptor was isolated from a male donor with early-stage non-small cell lung cancer. CDR3 loop: CASSSRGEYQSSIQYF. The CDR3 DNA follows: TGCGCCAGCAGCTCGAGGGGGGAGTATCAATCTAGCATTCAGTACTTC.